This passage covers 8 T cell receptor beta chains from one sample sequenced in a study of T cell changes during pregnancy in multiple sclerosis. Generated by immunoSEQ multiplex PCR, the TCRdb table keeps only in-frame clones and is missing some. The sample consists of 65,000 to 85,000 clones, about 93% of them appearing once. The specimen was CD4+ T cells from peripheral blood mononuclear cells, collected after pregnancy. The receptors shown here come from a female donor with multiple sclerosis, enrolled in a pregnancy study.

The gene calls are TRBV11-1 and TRBJ2-3; 9 bases agree with TRBD2. CDR3 size: 17 residues. CDR1 is SGHAT, CDR2 FQDESV, per germline (reference sequence). V lost 4 bases to trimming and J lost 7 bases; unmatched junction nucleotides: 15. The CDR3: CASSYILAGVVPYTQYF. In nucleotides, the CDR3 is TGTGCCAGCAGCTATATTTTAGCGGGAGTGGTCCCATATACGCAGTATTTT.

V and J are TRBV5-1 and TRBJ1-4; 10 bases line up with TRBD1. J was trimmed by 7 bases and V by 5 bases; bases with no gene match: 5. Germline CDR1 SGHRS, CDR2 YFSETQ. The CDR3 is 14 residues long. CDR3 in amino acids: CASSLTGGTEKLFF. CDR3 in DNA: TGCGCCAGCAGTTTGACAGGGGGCACTGAAAAACTGTTTTTT.

The CDR3 loop reads CSVGGLAIGETQYF. As DNA, the CDR3 is TGCAGCGTTGGGGGACTAGCGATAGGGGAGACCCAGTACTTC. J is TRBJ2-5 and V is TRBV29-1, with TRBD2 matching over 10 bases. V lost 4 bases and J lost 5; bases outside the gene matches: 7. This CDR3 is 14 amino acids long. Germline CDR1 and CDR2: SQVTM and ANQGSEA.

V usage is TRBV7-6 and J usage is TRBJ1-1; TRBD1 matches 7 bases. The CDR3 has 15 amino acids. Germline CDR1 SGHVS, CDR2 FNYEAQ. Trimming removed 3 bases from V and 5 bases from J; junction bases left unmatched: 9. The CDR3, as DNA: TGTGCCAGCAGCTTGGGAGACAGGGTCGGGACTGAAGCTTTCTTT. Its protein is CASSLGDRVGTEAFF.

The rearrangement uses TRBV6-5 and TRBJ2-2, with 7 bases aligning to TRBD1. V was pared by 6 bases and J by 7 bases, with 11 bases of the junction left unmatched. Germline lookup yields CDR1 MNHEY and CDR2 SVGAGI. The CDR3 has 15 amino acids. CDR3 sequence reads: CASSESGTVNGELFF. The CDR3 bases are TGTGCCAGCAGCGAATCCGGGACAGTTAACGGGGAGCTGTTTTTT.

V and J are TRBV7-2 and TRBJ2-2; TRBD1 is a possible D gene (6 bases). The CDR3 is made up of 18 amino acids. Per the germline V gene, CDR1 is SGHTA and CDR2 is FQGNSA. V shed 3 bases and J shed 0 bases, with 17 bases lying between them. The CDR3 reads CASSFRRRTATNTGELFF. The CDR3 region has the DNA TGTGCCAGCAGCTTTAGGCGTCGGACAGCAACGAACACCGGGGAGCTGTTTTTT. Full variable domain (rest looked up from reference TRBV7-2 and TRBJ2-2): GAGVSQSPSNKVTEKGKDVELRCDPISGHTALYWYRQSLGQGLEFLIYFQGNSAPDKSGLPSDRFSAERTGGSVSTLTIQRTQQEDSAVYLCASSFRRRTATNTGELFFGEGSRLTVL.

V usage is TRBV29-1 and J usage is TRBJ2-3, with D possibly being TRBD1 (5 bases). This CDR3 is 13 amino acids long. Germline V gene data show CDR1 as SQVTM and CDR2 as ANQGSEA. The V gene lost 2 bases and the J gene lost 7 bases, with 13 bases spanning the gap. The CDR3: CSVEWQGRNTQYF. CDR3 coding DNA: TGCAGCGTTGAATGGCAGGGTAGGAATACGCAGTATTTT.

This clone was picked up one time. V usage is TRBV5-6 and J usage is TRBJ2-2; maybe TRBD1 (5 bases). The CDR3 runs to 15 residues. Germline CDR1 reads SGHDT; CDR2 reads YYEEEE. Trimming left V 1 base short and J 7 bases short, with 14 bases between. CDR3: CASSLPGWYGGELFF. The CDR3 coding sequence is TGTGCCAGCAGCTTGCCAGGGTGGTACGGCGGGGAGCTGTTTTTT.